This entry lists 10 T cell receptor beta chains sequenced from one sample in a study of T-cell reconstitution after alpha-beta-depleted transplantation in children. For TCRbeta, the library was prepared with unique molecular identifiers. From the PCR reads, TCRdb called clonotypes with MiXCR, one entry per CDR3 protein. The table includes 250,000 to 400,000 distinct CDR3 sequences, approximately 20% detected once. The material sequenced was PBMCs, mostly from graft donor cells, taken 180 days after TCRalphabeta/CD19-depleted stem cell transplant. These receptors were collected from a male patient under 18 who had a stem cell transplant for acute lymphoblastic leukemia, so the T cells may come from the graft donor.

The chain uses TRBV12-5 and TRBJ2-5; 9 bases line up with TRBD1. Losses at the gene ends were 5 bases for V and 5 bases for J; bases not matched to a gene: 9. The CDR3 consists of 15 residues. CDR1 and CDR2 from the germline V gene are LGHNT and FRNRAP. The CDR3 bases are TGTGCTAGTGGTCTGGGACAGGGTAATGGGGAGACCCAGTACTTC. This translates into CASGLGQGNGETQYF.

There are a few counts of this clonotype. This chain uses TRBV7-2 with TRBJ2-1, with TRBD2 matching over 7 bases. The trim removed 1 base at V and 4 bases at J, leaving 4 bases unmatched. This CDR3 is built from 15 residues. Germline V gene lookup returns CDR1 SGHTA and CDR2 FQGNSA. The CDR3 spells CASSLVRGGYNEQFF. The DNA for the CDR3 is TGTGCCAGCAGCTTAGTTAGGGGAGGGTACAATGAGCAGTTCTTC. The whole variable domain, remainder taken from reference TRBV7-2 and TRBJ2-1, is GAGVSQSPSNKVTEKGKDVELRCDPISGHTALYWYRQSLGQGLEFLIYFQGNSAPDKSGLPSDRFSAERTGGSVSTLTIQRTQQEDSAVYLCASSLVRGGYNEQFFGPGTRLTVL.

The V and J genes are TRBV2 and TRBJ1-2; 9 positions match TRBD1. The germline V gene encodes CDR1 SNHLY and CDR2 FYNNEI. The J segment lost 4 bases and the V segment lost 7 bases, leaving 7 bases of the junction unmatched. The CDR3 totals 14 residues. CDR3 protein: CASKKGQGPYGYTF. The CDR3 coding sequence is TGTGCCAGCAAGAAGGGACAGGGTCCCTATGGCTACACCTTC.

V usage is TRBV7-9 and J usage is TRBJ1-1, with 7 bases aligning to TRBD1. Germline lookup yields CDR1 SEHNR and CDR2 FQNEAQ (reference sequence). CDR3 length: 16 residues. With V trimmed by 5 bases and J by 2 bases, 11 bases remained unmatched. Here the CDR3 DNA reads TGTGCCAGCAGCCTCGTCCCGGACAGGATAAACACTGAAGCTTTCTTT. The encoded protein is CASSLVPDRINTEAFF.

V and J are TRBV10-3 and TRBJ2-7; 8 bases line up with TRBD2. With V trimmed by 3 bases and J by 5 bases, 6 bases remained unmatched. This CDR3 contains 14 residues. Per germline, CDR1 ENHRY and CDR2 SYGVKD. As DNA, the CDR3 is TGTGCCATCAGTGAACTAGCGGCTAGTAACGAGCAGTACTTC. Translation: CAISELAASNEQYF.

This clonotype occurred a few times. The V call is TRBV7-9, the J call TRBJ2-2; D remains ambiguous. Trimming removed 1 base from V and 4 bases from J, with 7 bases in between. CDR3 length equals 14 residues. Per germline, CDR1 SEHNR and CDR2 FQNEAQ (reference sequence). The CDR3 bases are TGTGCCAGCAGCTTAGTTATGGCCACCGGGGAGCTGTTTTTT. Its protein is CASSLVMATGELFF.

This clonotype was counted only a few times. The J gene is TRBJ2-7, the V gene TRBV12-3 or TRBV12-4; 8 bases map to TRBD1. V dropped 6 bases and J dropped 1; count of bases not matched to a gene: 8. The CDR3 extends over 15 amino acids. CDR3 amino acids: CASSPSRDRSYEQYF. DNA for the CDR3: TGTGCCAGCAGCCCAAGCCGGGACAGGTCCTACGAGCAGTACTTC.

This sequence joins TRBV14 and TRBJ1-5; no clear D. Per germline, CDR1 SGHDN and CDR2 FVKESK. The CDR3 has 13 amino acids. Trimming took 4 bases from V and 1 from J, leaving 5 bases between them. In nucleotides, the CDR3 is TGTGCCAGCAGCCGGATGAGCAATCAGCCCCAGCATTTT. Translating it yields CASSRMSNQPQHF. Based on the CDR3 plus reference TRBV14 and TRBJ1-5, the full variable domain is EAGVTQFPSHSVIEKGQTVTLRCDPISGHDNLYWYRRVMGKEIKFLLHFVKESKQDESGMPNNRFLAERTGGTYSTLKVQPAELEDSGVYFCASSRMSNQPQHFGDGTRLSIL.

This chain links TRBV10-2 with TRBJ2-7; 12 bases align to TRBD2. Germline CDR1 is WSHSY and CDR2 is SAAADI. V lost 6 bases, J lost 8 bases, and 11 bases stayed unmatched. The CDR3 consists of 15 residues. The CDR3 sequence: CASRSLAGGNEKQYF. The CDR3 DNA reads TGCGCCAGCAGGTCACTAGCGGGAGGAAATGAGAAGCAGTACTTC.

The gene calls are TRBV5-1 and TRBJ2-7, with D possibly being TRBD2 (6 bases). V lost 4 bases and J lost 3, with 14 bases in between. The CDR3 contains 14 residues. Germline V lookup: CDR1 SGHRS, CDR2 YFSETQ. The CDR3 is CASSPVGGNYEQYF. The CDR3 DNA reads TGCGCCAGCAGCCCCGTGGGCGGGAACTACGAGCAGTACTTC.